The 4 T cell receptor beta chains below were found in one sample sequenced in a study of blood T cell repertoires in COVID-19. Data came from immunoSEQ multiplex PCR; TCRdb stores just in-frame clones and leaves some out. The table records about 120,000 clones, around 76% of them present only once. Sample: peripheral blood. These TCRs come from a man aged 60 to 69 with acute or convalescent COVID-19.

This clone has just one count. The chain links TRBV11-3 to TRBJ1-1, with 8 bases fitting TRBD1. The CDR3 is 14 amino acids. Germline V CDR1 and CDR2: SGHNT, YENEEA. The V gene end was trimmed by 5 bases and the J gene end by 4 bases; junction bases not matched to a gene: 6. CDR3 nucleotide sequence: TGTGCCAGCAGCGCCCGGACAGGGAGCACTGAAGCTTTCTTT. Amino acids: CASSARTGSTEAFF.

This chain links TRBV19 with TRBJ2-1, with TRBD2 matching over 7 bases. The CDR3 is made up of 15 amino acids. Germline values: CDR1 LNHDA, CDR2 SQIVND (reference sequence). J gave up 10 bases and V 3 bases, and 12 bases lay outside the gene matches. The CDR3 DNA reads TGTGCCAGTAGTATGGGGGGGTACCGGACCCCCGAGCAGTTCTTC. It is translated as CASSMGGYRTPEQFF.

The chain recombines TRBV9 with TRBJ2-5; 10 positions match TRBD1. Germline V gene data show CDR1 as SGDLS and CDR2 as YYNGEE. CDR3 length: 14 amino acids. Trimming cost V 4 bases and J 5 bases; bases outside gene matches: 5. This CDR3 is CASSRGTGVETQYF. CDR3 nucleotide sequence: TGTGCCAGCAGCCGGGGGACAGGGGTTGAGACCCAGTACTTC. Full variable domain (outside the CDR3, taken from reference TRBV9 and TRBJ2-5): DSGVTQTPKHLITATGQRVTLRCSPRSGDLSVYWYQQSLDQGLQFLIQYYNGEERAKGNILERFSAQQFPDLHSELNLSSLELGDSALYFCASSRGTGVETQYFGPGTRLLVL.

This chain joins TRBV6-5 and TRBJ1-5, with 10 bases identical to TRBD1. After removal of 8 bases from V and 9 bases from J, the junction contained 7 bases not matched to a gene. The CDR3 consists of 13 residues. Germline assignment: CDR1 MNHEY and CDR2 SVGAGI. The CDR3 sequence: CASGDRGRRPQHF. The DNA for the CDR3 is TGTGCCAGCGGAGACAGGGGGCGAAGGCCCCAGCATTTT.